This T cell receptor beta chain was identified during a study of early T cells in non-severe SARS-CoV-2 infection. At the level of the study: Investigators sequenced bulk RNA drawn from unsorted whole blood, and chains remained unpaired. Study conclusions and caveats: Sequences matched to VDJdb favored anti-spike CD8 responses, while private and CD4 specificities were missed.

TCRdb re-called the 5' RACE reads with MiXCR, one entry per CDR3 protein. In the table there are around 60,000 distinct CDR3 sequences, more than 9.5% of which are singletons. Comment on this clonotype: The antigen remains undetermined.

With 3 bases clipped from V and 14 bases from J, the junction kept 8 bases outside the gene matches. Germline V gene lookup returns CDR1 SGHRS and CDR2 YFSETQ. CDR3 length: 12 residues. Sequencing used whole blood. The source is an adult who was a healthcare worker with PCR-confirmed SARS-CoV-2 infection or an uninfected control (not recorded which). The rearrangement uses TRBV5-1 and TRBJ1-2; 9 nucleotides agree with TRBD1. For the CDR3, the DNA is TGCGCCAGCAGCTGGGGACAGGGCGGGTGGACCTTC. Translation gives CASSWGQGGWTF.